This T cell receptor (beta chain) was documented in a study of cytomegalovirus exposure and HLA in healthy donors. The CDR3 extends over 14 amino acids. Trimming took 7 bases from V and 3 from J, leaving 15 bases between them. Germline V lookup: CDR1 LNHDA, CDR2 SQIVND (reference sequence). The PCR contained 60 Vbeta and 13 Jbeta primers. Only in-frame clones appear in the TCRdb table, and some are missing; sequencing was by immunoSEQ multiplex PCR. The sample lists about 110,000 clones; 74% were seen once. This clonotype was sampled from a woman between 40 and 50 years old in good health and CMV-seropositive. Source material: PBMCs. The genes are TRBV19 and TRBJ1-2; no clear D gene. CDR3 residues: CASIFSGSYYGYTF. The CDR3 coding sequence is TGTGCCAGTATATTTTCGGGGAGCTACTATGGCTACACCTTC.